Below are 20 T cell receptor beta chains sequenced from a single sample in a study of healthy donors' naive CD4 and CD8 T cells (dated by TCRdb to between 2015 and 2017). The data were produced on a 454 GS FLX Titanium. A previously published linear amplification protocol was used to build TCR libraries from around 500 ng of total RNA. The raw public data were reprocessed by TCRdb itself: fastp quality trimming at Q25, MiXCR clonotype calling, in-frame beta chains only. Every distinct CDR3 protein forms one entry, paired with its most common genes and DNA. The table for this sample lists about 180,000 distinct CDR3 sequences; about 70% of them were counted only once. The ten largest clones represent roughly 2.3% of the sample. The sequenced material came from naive CD4+ and CD8+ T cells sorted from blood, pooled from several donors. Read against the paper, the sample's cell subset or site label means: FACS-sorted naive CD4+ (CD45RO-CD45RA+) and naive CD8+ (CD45RA+CD27bright) T cells. The receptors stem from a pool of human donors in good health; the sample pools cells from several healthy donors.

The rearrangement links TRBV6-2 or TRBV6-3 to TRBJ2-7; D is unclear. The ends were cut back, 1 base at V and 4 bases at J, with 5 bases in the middle. Germline CDR1 is MNHEY and CDR2 is SVGEGT. The CDR3 contains 12 residues. DNA for the CDR3: TGTGCCAGCAGTTACTACCCTTACGAGCAGTACTTC. It yields the protein CASSYYPYEQYF.

The chain uses TRBV5-1 and TRBJ2-3; D assignment may be TRBD1 or TRBD2 (5 bases each). Trimming pared 0 bases from V and 3 bases from J, leaving 11 bases between. Looked up from germline, CDR1 is SGHRS and CDR2 is YFSETQ. The CDR3 runs 15 residues. CDR3 sequence reads: CASSLVGEWTDTQYF. The CDR3 DNA sequence: TGCGCCAGCAGCTTGGTGGGGGAGTGGACAGATACGCAGTATTTT.

This clonotype appeared a few times. This sequence joins TRBV30 and TRBJ2-4; D ambiguous. Germline CDR1 is GTSNPN and CDR2 is SVGIG (reference sequence). This CDR3 is built from 12 residues. V gave up 7 bases and J gave up 1 base, with 8 bases separating them. For the CDR3, the DNA is TGTGCCTCTAGTAGGGCCAAAAACATTCAGTACTTC. Translating gives CASSRAKNIQYF.

The V and J genes are TRBV24-1 and TRBJ2-3, with a tentative D call TRBD2 (5 bases). The germline V gene encodes CDR1 KGHDR and CDR2 SFDVKD. The CDR3 runs to 15 residues. V was pared by 4 bases and J by 6 bases, with 16 bases between. The CDR3 loop is CATSDHLRRSDTQYF. The CDR3 DNA follows: TGTGCCACCAGTGACCATCTCCGGAGGTCGGATACGCAGTATTTT.

This clonotype was found a few times. The chain combines TRBV24-1 with TRBJ2-2; D remains ambiguous. The germline CDR1 and CDR2 sequences are KGHDR and SFDVKD. The CDR3 is 15 amino acids. V lost 4 bases, J lost 5 bases, and 13 bases lay in between. The DNA for the CDR3 is TGTGCCACCAGTGACCCGGAGAGCCGTACCGGGGAGCTGTTTTTT. It specifies CATSDPESRTGELFF.

The chain carries TRBV28 and TRBJ1-1, with D hard to call. CDR3 length: 12 residues. Trimming left V 6 bases short and J 2 bases short, with 7 bases between. Germline CDR1 reads MDHEN; CDR2 reads SYDVKM. CDR3: CASSPLNTEAFF. Written as DNA, the CDR3 is TGTGCCAGCAGCCCCCTAAACACTGAAGCTTTCTTT. The complete variable domain, with remaining parts taken from reference TRBV28 and TRBJ1-1, reads DVKVTQSSRYLVKRTGEKVFLECVQDMDHENMFWYRQDPGLGLRLIYFSYDVKMKEKGDIPEGYSVSREKKERFSLILESASTNQTSMYLCASSPLNTEAFFGQGTRLTVV.

This chain links TRBV6-5 with TRBJ1-3; possibly TRBD1 for D (5 bases). The germline CDR1 and CDR2 sequences are MNHEY and SVGAGI. The V end was cut by 5 bases, the J end by 0 bases, with 11 bases between. CDR3 length: 15 residues. The CDR3 DNA reads as TGTGCCAGCAGTGCAACAGGAGACTCTGGAAACACCATATATTTT. Translating gives CASSATGDSGNTIYF.

This sequence joins TRBV6-5 and TRBJ1-5; the D gene is possibly TRBD1 (6 bases). CDR1 and CDR2 from the germline V gene are MNHEY and SVGAGI. The CDR3 is 18 residues long. V was pared by 5 bases and J by 0 bases, with 20 bases between. The CDR3 protein is CASSEHGTSGLSNQPQHF. The CDR3, as DNA: TGTGCCAGCAGTGAGCACGGGACATCGGGACTTAGCAATCAGCCCCAGCATTTT.

The chain couples TRBV30 to TRBJ2-7, with a weak D call TRBD1 (6 bases). V was trimmed by 5 bases and J by 5 bases, leaving 13 bases between them. Per germline, CDR1 GTSNPN and CDR2 SVGIG (reference sequence). CDR3 length equals 12 residues. The CDR3 reads CAWGYRAHEQYF. The CDR3 DNA is TGTGCCTGGGGTTACAGGGCCCACGAGCAGTACTTC.

The gene calls are TRBV19 and TRBJ2-1; TRBD2 matches at 12 bases. Trimming removed 6 bases from V and 5 bases from J; junction bases left unmatched: 11. The germline V gene encodes CDR1 LNHDA and CDR2 SQIVND (reference sequence). The CDR3 has 17 amino acids. CDR3 sequence reads: CASRWGRLAGVHNEQFF. DNA of the CDR3: TGTGCCAGTAGGTGGGGCCGACTAGCGGGAGTTCACAATGAGCAGTTCTTC.

This clonotype showed up many times. The V call is TRBV5-4, the J call TRBJ2-3, with D possibly being TRBD2 (6 bases). CDR1 and CDR2 from the germline V gene are SGHNT and YYREEE (reference sequence). The V and J ends lost 4 bases and 6 bases respectively, with 15 bases between them. This CDR3 comprises 14 residues. The CDR3 here is CASSLDGRGDTQYF. The CDR3 DNA reads TGTGCCAGCAGCCTGGACGGGAGAGGGGATACGCAGTATTTT.

This clonotype has a count of ten or more. The CDR3 spells CASSGTSSYNEQFF. In nucleotides, the CDR3 is TGTGCCAGCAGCGGGACTAGCTCCTACAATGAGCAGTTCTTC. The chain carries TRBV5-4 and TRBJ2-1, with 8 bases that match TRBD2. Germline assignment: CDR1 SGHNT and CDR2 YYREEE (reference sequence). CDR3 length equals 14 residues. The J segment lost 0 bases and the V segment lost 4 bases, leaving 0 bases of the junction unmatched.

The chain has TRBV29-1 and TRBJ2-2; the D call may be TRBD1 or TRBD2 (5 bases each). The CDR3 spans 16 residues. From germline, CDR1 is SQVTM and CDR2 ANQGSEA. V lost 4 bases to trimming and J lost 1 base, with 16 bases between them. The CDR3 loop is CSVVPGTRGNTGELFF. In DNA, the CDR3 is TGCAGCGTTGTCCCTGGGACCCGAGGGAACACCGGGGAGCTGTTTTTT.

CDR3 nucleotides: TGCGCCAGCAGCTTGTCAGGCGTGGGGACAGTAAACACTGAAGCTTTCTTT. It translates to CASSLSGVGTVNTEAFF. The chain uses TRBV5-1 and TRBJ1-1; TRBD1 agrees at 7 bases. Germline lookup yields CDR1 SGHRS and CDR2 YFSETQ. The CDR3 spans 17 residues. Trimming took 1 base from V and 2 from J; bases not matched to a gene: 11. Combining the CDR3 with reference TRBV5-1 and TRBJ1-1 gives the whole variable domain KAGVTQTPRYLIKTRGQQVTLSCSPISGHRSVSWYQQTPGQGLQFLFEYFSETQRNKGNFPGRFSGRQFSNSRSEMNVSTLELGDSALYLCASSLSGVGTVNTEAFFGQGTRLTVV.

This chain connects TRBV5-5 to TRBJ2-1, with 11 bases aligning to TRBD2. CDR1 SGHKS and CDR2 YYEKEE come from the germline V gene (reference sequence). CDR3 length equals 15 residues. V lost 3 bases, J lost 7 bases, and 6 bases stayed unmatched. This chain's CDR3 is CASSSPGLADNEQFF. The CDR3 DNA sequence: TGTGCCAGCAGCTCTCCGGGACTAGCGGATAATGAGCAGTTCTTC.

The gene calls are TRBV6-2 or TRBV6-3 and TRBJ2-5, with 8 bases fitting TRBD1. Germline V gene sequence: CDR1 MNHEY, CDR2 SVGEGT. CDR3 size: 16 residues. Losses at the gene ends were 4 bases for V and 3 bases for J; bases not matched to a gene: 10. This chain's CDR3 is CASSWLRQGMEETQYF. The CDR3 DNA sequence: TGTGCCAGCAGTTGGCTGAGACAGGGGATGGAAGAGACCCAGTACTTC.

This chain links TRBV19 with TRBJ2-5, with D perhaps matching TRBD2 (5 bases). This CDR3 region has 14 residues. Germline V lookup: CDR1 LNHDA, CDR2 SQIVND (reference sequence). Trimming took off 3 bases at V and 5 bases at J, with 13 bases between the two ends. CDR3 nucleotide sequence: TGTGCCAGTAGTATCCCCGGACCGGGGGAGACCCAGTACTTC. It is translated as CASSIPGPGETQYF.

This sequence joins TRBV27 and TRBJ1-1; D remains ambiguous. This CDR3 has 14 amino acids. Trimming stripped 3 bases from V and 0 bases from J, with 8 bases between. CDR1 and CDR2 from the germline V gene are MNHEY and SMNVEV (reference sequence). DNA for the CDR3: TGTGCCAGCAGTTTTAGCGGATTGAACACTGAAGCTTTCTTT. This translates into CASSFSGLNTEAFF.

CDR3 nucleotide sequence: TGCAGCGTGACGGATTTTTCGGCCTACACCTTC. Translating gives CSVTDFSAYTF. This chain connects TRBV29-1 to TRBJ1-2; D remains unclear. Germline assignment: CDR1 SQVTM and CDR2 ANQGSEA. Between the trimmed V and J ends, which lost 6 bases and 10 bases, there was a span of 15 bases. The CDR3 spans 11 residues.

This sequence joins TRBV29-1 and TRBJ2-1, with TRBD2 matching over 7 bases. CDR1 is SQVTM, CDR2 ANQGSEA, per germline. CDR3 size: 14 residues. The J segment lost 7 bases and the V segment lost 3 bases, leaving 9 bases of the junction unmatched. CDR3 nucleotides: TGCAGCGTTGACCGGGAGGCTTCTTGGAATGAGCAGTTCTTC. Translating it yields CSVDREASWNEQFF.